This T cell receptor beta chain was recovered during a study of T cells expressing NK-cell markers (TCRdb year 2020). Regarding the complete study: TCR beta-chain repertoires were profiled in sorted CD3+CD56+NKG2C+, CD3+CD56+NKG2C- and CD3+CD56-NKG2C+ T-cell subsets from fewer than 10 donors. Seven of the eight sequenced donors were HCMV-seropositive and one was HCMV-seronegative. Sequencing of the libraries produced 2 x 150 bp reads on Illumina HiSeq 2000/2500, MiSeq or NextSeq. Randomly selected healthy volunteers, three men and five women, were used as the eight sequenced donors.

HCMV-specific IgG was detected in serum with a commercial ELISA kit to determine HCMV serostatus. Peripheral blood mononuclear cells were isolated from blood by Ficoll density gradient centrifugation. To note about this clonotype: There is no known antigen for this receptor.

Sequencing instrument: Illumina HiSeq 2000. The TCR beta cDNA libraries were made using 5'RACE template switching, a step that added both a universal primer site and unique molecular identifiers. cDNA synthesis was primed from the TCR beta constant segment, followed by two successive PCR amplification steps. Per the original workflow: MIGEC handled demultiplexing of the reads and grouping by UMI, while MiTCR was used to assemble and quantify clonotypes. Only TCR cDNA sequences supported by at least two reads were kept to exclude erroneous sequences. The tcR package was used for downstream repertoire analysis, with clonotypes matched between fractions based on CDR3 nucleotide sequence plus V segment. VDJmatch was used to annotate antigen specificity against VDJdb, with one amino acid substitution in CDR3 allowed. Following TCRdb reprocessing, every CDR3 protein sequence forms one entry, and DNA is not provided. The V and J calls follow TCRdb's processing rather than the paper's. Per the sample table, the count is some 450,000 distinct CDR3 sequences. In total, the top ten clones hold more than 7% of the sample.

Results the study describes overall, beyond this receptor: Whether the expanded NKG2C-expressing T cell clones were specific for HCMV antigens was left unclear. Those dominant clonotypes were again the most abundant among CD3+CD56-NKG2C+ cells in a few donors, at roughly 25-65%. In roughly six donors, the dominant CD3+CD56+NKG2C+ clonotypes ranked among the top 10 CD8+ clonotypes, making up 1.0-7.0% of CD8+ T cells.

The receptor's source is a woman between 18 and 70 years old in good health. Sequences were obtained from blood T cells: a sorted CD56 or NKG2C T cell subset, CD4+ or CD8+ T cells, or bulk PBMC T cells (not recorded which).

CDR3 region: CSARKTKNTGELFF. The rearrangement combines TRBV20-1 with TRBJ2-2; TCRdb names TRBD2, which stays unverified in the absence of DNA. The CDR3 runs 14 residues from the cysteine to the phenylalanine. DNA is not recorded here. The germline V gene (reference sequence) sets CDR1 to DFQATT and CDR2 to SNEGSKA.